Below, one T cell receptor beta chain is given with its context. Its specificity is unknown. V lost 0 bases and J 7 bases, leaving 10 bases between the germline ends. The CDR3 covers 13 residues. Germline values: CDR1 SGHRS, CDR2 YFSETQ. Conversion of TCR transcripts into cDNA relied on 5'RACE template switching, which added a universal primer site and UMIs. TCRdb re-called the 5' RACE reads with MiXCR, one entry per CDR3 protein. Of about 210,000 distinct CDR3 sequences in the sample, 5.5% to 8.5% are singletons; the top ten hold about 1%. These data are taken from a study of T cells after yellow fever vaccination. Study observations and caveats: Re-detected after boosting: most primary clones, 95% to 98% of CD4 and over 80% of CD8. The CD4 compartment and the CD8 compartment contained a small share of clonotypes in common.

The sample consisted of CD4+ T cells sorted from PBMCs, taken on the day of the yellow fever booster vaccination. The chain couples TRBV5-1 to TRBJ1-1; D is uncertain. The sequence derives from a man aged 25-40 years who received the YFV17D yellow fever vaccine. The CDR3 region is CASSLAGPSEAFF. For the CDR3, the DNA is TGCGCCAGCAGCTTGGCCGGACCGAGTGAAGCTTTCTTT.